The entry below describes one TCR beta chain. No conserved phenylalanine or tryptophan is present at the end of the CDR3, so a read error is the likely explanation. The V gene's germline CDR1 is SGDLS and CDR2 YYNGEE. V shed 0 bases and J shed 3 bases, with 13 bases lying between them. The CDR3 has 15 amino acids. The sample is drawn from a study of cytomegalovirus exposure and HLA in healthy donors. 60 Vbeta and 13 Jbeta primers were used in PCR. TCRdb's copy holds only in-frame clones and misses some; the assay was immunoSEQ multiplex PCR. The sample includes under 250,000 clones, 60% to 80% of them seen just once.

The V call is TRBV9, the J call TRBJ2-7, with a weak D call TRBD1 (6 bases). This sequence was found in a male donor in good health and CMV-seronegative. The source material was PBMCs. CDR3: CASSVGGGQNYEQYL. CDR3 DNA sequence: TGTGCCAGCAGCGTAGGGGGTGGACAGAACTACGAGCAGTACCTC.